These T cell receptor beta chains were read from a single sample in a study of CD8+ T cells in alopecia areata. Repertoires were generated with immunoSEQ multiplex PCR, while TCRdb's copy carries only in-frame clones and drops some. This table holds about 210,000 clones, 64% found once. The source material was CD4+ T cells sorted from blood, sampled at week 4, from a patient treated with tofacitinib. The source is a human donor with alopecia areata. CDR3s include the opening cysteine and the closing phenylalanine or tryptophan. Fields, in order: D gene, V gene, clone size, J gene, CDR3 protein, CDR3 DNA. The D gene is left open where the match is weak. Size is stated for part of the rows, as once, few or many counts, or as a class when the clone is expanded.

D gene: NA
V gene: TRBV27
clone size: NA
J gene: TRBJ2-1
CDR3 protein: CASSFFLGGGEQFF
CDR3 DNA: TGTGCCAGCAGTTTTTTTCTAGGGGGTGGAGAGCAGTTCTTC

D gene: NA
V gene: TRBV30
clone size: NA
J gene: TRBJ1-3
CDR3 protein: CAWSTGSGNTIYF
CDR3 DNA: TGTGCCTGGAGTACAGGGTCCGGAAACACCATATATTTT

D gene: TRBD2
V gene: TRBV29-1
clone size: NA
J gene: TRBJ2-4
CDR3 protein: CSVSFLAGHLVGSIQYF
CDR3 DNA: TGCAGCGTTTCGTTCTTAGCGGGGCATCTAGTGGGGAGCATTCAGTACTTC

D gene: TRBD1
V gene: TRBV27
clone size: NA
J gene: TRBJ1-5
CDR3 protein: CASSLRTGGQPQHF
CDR3 DNA: TGTGCCAGCAGTCTACGGACAGGAGGTCAGCCCCAGCATTTT

D gene: NA
V gene: TRBV11-2
clone size: NA
J gene: TRBJ1-2
CDR3 protein: CASSPRLGGYTF
CDR3 DNA: TGTGCCAGCAGCCCCCGGCTTGGCGGCTACACCTTC

D gene: NA
V gene: TRBV30
clone size: NA
J gene: TRBJ1-5
CDR3 protein: CAWSVGGRSNQPQHF
CDR3 DNA: TGTGCCTGGAGTGTCGGGGGAAGAAGCAATCAGCCCCAGCATTTT

D gene: NA
V gene: TRBV6-5
clone size: NA
J gene: TRBJ2-5
CDR3 protein: CASSRTVMETQYF
CDR3 DNA: TGTGCCAGCAGCCGAACTGTTATGGAGACCCAGTACTTC

D gene: TRBD2
V gene: TRBV5-1
clone size: NA
J gene: TRBJ2-1
CDR3 protein: CASSFQGTSGGPSYNEQFF
CDR3 DNA: TGCGCCAGCAGCTTCCAAGGGACTAGCGGGGGCCCCTCCTACAATGAGCAGTTCTTC

D gene: NA
V gene: TRBV25-1
clone size: NA
J gene: TRBJ1-5
CDR3 protein: CASSDTSKNQPQHF
CDR3 DNA: TGTGCCAGCAGTGATACCAGCAAGAATCAGCCCCAGCATTTT

D gene: NA
V gene: TRBV5-6
clone size: few
J gene: TRBJ2-6
CDR3 protein: CASSLDNYQPGANVLTF
CDR3 DNA: TGTGCCAGCAGCTTGGACAATTACCAGCCTGGGGCCAACGTCCTGACTTTC

D gene: NA
V gene: TRBV25-1
clone size: NA
J gene: TRBJ1-2
CDR3 protein: CASSEMGTGKGYTF
CDR3 DNA: TGTGCCAGCAGTGAAATGGGGACGGGAAAGGGATACACCTTC

D gene: NA
V gene: TRBV11-2
clone size: NA
J gene: TRBJ2-5
CDR3 protein: CASSLTQGPTWETQYF
CDR3 DNA: TGTGCCAGCAGCCTCACTCAGGGACCCACTTGGGAGACCCAGTACTTC

D gene: NA
V gene: TRBV5-1
clone size: NA
J gene: TRBJ2-3
CDR3 protein: CASSFVGDIWADTQYF
CDR3 DNA: TGCGCCAGCAGCTTCGTAGGGGACATTTGGGCGGATACGCAGTATTTT

D gene: NA
V gene: TRBV20-1
clone size: NA
J gene: TRBJ2-7
CDR3 protein: CSASRSYEQYF
CDR3 DNA: TGCAGTGCTAGCAGGTCCTACGAGCAGTACTTC

D gene: TRBD2
V gene: TRBV7-9
clone size: few
J gene: TRBJ2-1
CDR3 protein: CASSLERGGLGNSYNEQFF
CDR3 DNA: TGTGCCAGCAGCTTAGAGCGGGGGGGCCTCGGGAACTCCTACAATGAGCAGTTCTTC

D gene: NA
V gene: TRBV29-1
clone size: few
J gene: TRBJ2-5
CDR3 protein: CSVPQGGETQYF
CDR3 DNA: TGCAGCGTGCCGCAGGGGGGAGAGACCCAGTACTTC

D gene: TRBD1
V gene: TRBV10-3
clone size: NA
J gene: TRBJ2-3
CDR3 protein: CAISVGTGMADTQYF
CDR3 DNA: TGTGCCATCAGTGTGGGGACAGGGATGGCAGATACGCAGTATTTT

D gene: NA
V gene: TRBV30
clone size: NA
J gene: TRBJ1-1
CDR3 protein: CAWITTGMLAFF
CDR3 DNA: TGTGCCTGGATCACTACAGGGATGTTGGCTTTCTTT

D gene: NA
V gene: TRBV7-6
clone size: once
J gene: TRBJ2-1
CDR3 protein: CASSQSGGPPLFF
CDR3 DNA: TGTGCCAGCAGCCAGTCGGGCGGCCCCCCCCTGTTCTTC

D gene: NA
V gene: TRBV27
clone size: NA
J gene: TRBJ2-6
CDR3 protein: CASSTRVAALQPGANVLTF
CDR3 DNA: TGTGCCAGCAGCACTAGGGTCGCGGCGCTCCAGCCTGGGGCCAACGTCCTGACTTTC

D gene: NA
V gene: TRBV5-6
clone size: NA
J gene: TRBJ2-7
CDR3 protein: CASSPTGGSWESYEQYF
CDR3 DNA: TGTGCCAGCAGCCCCACCGGTGGGAGTTGGGAGTCCTACGAGCAGTACTTC

D gene: TRBD2
V gene: TRBV7-6
clone size: NA
J gene: TRBJ2-5
CDR3 protein: CASSLRAGQETQYF
CDR3 DNA: TGTGCCAGCAGCTTAAGAGCGGGGCAAGAGACCCAGTACTTC

D gene: TRBD1
V gene: TRBV7-9
clone size: NA
J gene: TRBJ1-3
CDR3 protein: CASSWGRDSRGDTIYF
CDR3 DNA: TGTGCCAGCAGCTGGGGCCGGGACAGCCGTGGAGACACCATATATTTT

D gene: NA
V gene: TRBV11-2
clone size: few
J gene: TRBJ2-3
CDR3 protein: CASSTGGGEDTQYF
CDR3 DNA: TGTGCCAGCAGCACAGGGGGGGGCGAAGATACGCAGTATTTT

D gene: TRBD1
V gene: TRBV7-9
clone size: NA
J gene: TRBJ2-7
CDR3 protein: CASSPGQGSEQYF
CDR3 DNA: TGTGCCAGCAGCCCCGGACAGGGTAGCGAGCAGTACTTC

D gene: NA
V gene: TRBV19
clone size: NA
J gene: TRBJ1-5
CDR3 protein: CASSLRDDQPQHF
CDR3 DNA: TGTGCCAGTAGTTTGAGAGACGACCAGCCCCAGCATTTT

D gene: NA
V gene: TRBV2
clone size: once
J gene: TRBJ1-4
CDR3 protein: CASSTSRDSNEKLFF
CDR3 DNA: TGTGCCAGCAGTACCTCCCGGGACTCTAATGAAAAACTGTTTTTT

D gene: NA
V gene: TRBV6-5
clone size: NA
J gene: TRBJ1-5
CDR3 protein: CASSSRTNQPQHF
CDR3 DNA: TGTGCCAGCAGTTCCCGGACCAATCAGCCCCAGCATTTT

D gene: NA
V gene: TRBV29-1
clone size: NA
J gene: TRBJ2-7
CDR3 protein: CSVEGPPSYEQYF
CDR3 DNA: TGCAGCGTTGAGGGACCGCCCTCCTACGAGCAGTACTTC

D gene: NA
V gene: TRBV29-1
clone size: NA
J gene: TRBJ2-7
CDR3 protein: CSVDFPGSNEQYF
CDR3 DNA: TGCAGCGTTGATTTCCCAGGGTCTAACGAGCAGTACTTC

D gene: NA
V gene: TRBV9
clone size: NA
J gene: TRBJ2-3
CDR3 protein: CASSGGGDTQYF
CDR3 DNA: TGTGCCAGCAGCGGGGGCGGCGATACGCAGTATTTT

D gene: NA
V gene: TRBV14
clone size: once
J gene: TRBJ1-2
CDR3 protein: CASSRAEVGYTF
CDR3 DNA: TGTGCCAGCAGCCGCGCTGAGGTTGGCTACACCTTC

D gene: NA
V gene: TRBV7-2
clone size: NA
J gene: TRBJ1-5
CDR3 protein: CASSLTGSQPQHF
CDR3 DNA: TGTGCCAGCAGCCTAACAGGGAGTCAGCCCCAGCATTTT

D gene: TRBD2
V gene: TRBV5-1
clone size: few
J gene: TRBJ2-5
CDR3 protein: CASSFGRGQETQYF
CDR3 DNA: TGCGCCAGCAGCTTTGGGCGGGGGCAAGAGACCCAGTACTTC

D gene: TRBD2
V gene: TRBV5-1
clone size: NA
J gene: TRBJ2-2
CDR3 protein: CASSFGAGWDGELFF
CDR3 DNA: TGCGCCAGCAGCTTCGGAGCGGGGTGGGACGGGGAGCTGTTTTTT

D gene: NA
V gene: TRBV7-7
clone size: NA
J gene: TRBJ2-5
CDR3 protein: CASSVGGALDAETQYF
CDR3 DNA: TGTGCTAGCAGCGTAGGAGGGGCGCTAGATGCCGAGACCCAGTACTTC

D gene: NA
V gene: TRBV25-1
clone size: NA
J gene: TRBJ2-7
CDR3 protein: CASRDDSTYEQYF
CDR3 DNA: TGTGCCAGCAGGGATGACAGTACCTACGAGCAGTACTTC

D gene: TRBD2
V gene: TRBV6-5
clone size: few
J gene: TRBJ2-2
CDR3 protein: CASSGRLAATGELFF
CDR3 DNA: TGTGCCAGCAGTGGAAGACTAGCGGCCACCGGGGAGCTGTTTTTT

D gene: NA
V gene: TRBV11-2
clone size: NA
J gene: TRBJ1-6
CDR3 protein: CASSLVNSPLHF
CDR3 DNA: TGTGCCAGCAGCTTAGTAAATTCACCCCTCCACTTT

D gene: TRBD1
V gene: TRBV5-1
clone size: NA
J gene: TRBJ1-2
CDR3 protein: CASSLEGQTNYGYTF
CDR3 DNA: TGCGCCAGCAGCTTGGAGGGACAGACTAACTATGGCTACACCTTC

D gene: NA
V gene: TRBV27
clone size: NA
J gene: TRBJ1-4
CDR3 protein: CASSSQGLDEKLFF
CDR3 DNA: TGTGCCAGCAGTTCTCAGGGATTGGATGAAAAACTGTTTTTT

D gene: NA
V gene: TRBV5-6
clone size: NA
J gene: TRBJ2-1
CDR3 protein: CASSLAGFRGIDEQFF
CDR3 DNA: TGTGCCAGCAGCTTGGCCGGTTTTAGGGGCATCGATGAGCAGTTCTTC

D gene: TRBD1
V gene: TRBV19
clone size: NA
J gene: TRBJ2-2
CDR3 protein: CASRIGQAITGELFF
CDR3 DNA: TGTGCCAGTAGAATAGGACAGGCAATCACCGGGGAGCTGTTTTTT

D gene: NA
V gene: TRBV27
clone size: NA
J gene: TRBJ2-1
CDR3 protein: CASSLARYNEQFF
CDR3 DNA: TGTGCCAGCAGTCTAGCTCGATACAATGAGCAGTTCTTC

D gene: NA
V gene: TRBV18
clone size: NA
J gene: TRBJ2-1
CDR3 protein: CASSPLAGNNEQFF
CDR3 DNA: TGTGCCAGCTCACCACTAGCAGGGAATAATGAGCAGTTCTTC

D gene: TRBD1
V gene: TRBV2
clone size: few
J gene: TRBJ2-2
CDR3 protein: CASRTGPTGELFF
CDR3 DNA: TGTGCCAGCCGGACAGGGCCCACCGGGGAGCTGTTTTTT

D gene: TRBD2
V gene: TRBV27
clone size: NA
J gene: TRBJ2-7
CDR3 protein: CASSFSPLAGGQYF
CDR3 DNA: TGTGCCAGCAGTTTCTCCCCTTTAGCGGGGGGGCAGTACTTC